The clone carrying this T cell receptor (beta chain) was seen at least ten times. The record originates from a study of T-cell memory formation after mild COVID-19. The overall study: Clustering of TCRs was largely donor specific.

MiXCR, run by TCRdb on the 5' RACE reads, gives a single entry per CDR3 protein. The data hold tens of thousands of distinct CDR3 sequences, with about a quarter observed a single time. The receptor's source is a man between 18 and 35 years old who had mild COVID-19 (a few samples of this study predate the infection). Cell type and time point are not known. Sequencing was carried out using PBMCs or a T cell subset sorted from them (not recorded which).

The DNA of the CDR3 is TGCGCCAGCAGCCAGGGGGTACTATCCTACAATGAGCAGTTCTTC. Its protein is CASSQGVLSYNEQFF. The chain carries TRBV5-1 and TRBJ2-1, with 7 bases fitting TRBD1. V lost 4 bases to trimming and J lost 1 base; unmatched junction nucleotides: 5. This CDR3 spans 15 amino acids. CDR1 is SGHRS, CDR2 YFSETQ, per germline.